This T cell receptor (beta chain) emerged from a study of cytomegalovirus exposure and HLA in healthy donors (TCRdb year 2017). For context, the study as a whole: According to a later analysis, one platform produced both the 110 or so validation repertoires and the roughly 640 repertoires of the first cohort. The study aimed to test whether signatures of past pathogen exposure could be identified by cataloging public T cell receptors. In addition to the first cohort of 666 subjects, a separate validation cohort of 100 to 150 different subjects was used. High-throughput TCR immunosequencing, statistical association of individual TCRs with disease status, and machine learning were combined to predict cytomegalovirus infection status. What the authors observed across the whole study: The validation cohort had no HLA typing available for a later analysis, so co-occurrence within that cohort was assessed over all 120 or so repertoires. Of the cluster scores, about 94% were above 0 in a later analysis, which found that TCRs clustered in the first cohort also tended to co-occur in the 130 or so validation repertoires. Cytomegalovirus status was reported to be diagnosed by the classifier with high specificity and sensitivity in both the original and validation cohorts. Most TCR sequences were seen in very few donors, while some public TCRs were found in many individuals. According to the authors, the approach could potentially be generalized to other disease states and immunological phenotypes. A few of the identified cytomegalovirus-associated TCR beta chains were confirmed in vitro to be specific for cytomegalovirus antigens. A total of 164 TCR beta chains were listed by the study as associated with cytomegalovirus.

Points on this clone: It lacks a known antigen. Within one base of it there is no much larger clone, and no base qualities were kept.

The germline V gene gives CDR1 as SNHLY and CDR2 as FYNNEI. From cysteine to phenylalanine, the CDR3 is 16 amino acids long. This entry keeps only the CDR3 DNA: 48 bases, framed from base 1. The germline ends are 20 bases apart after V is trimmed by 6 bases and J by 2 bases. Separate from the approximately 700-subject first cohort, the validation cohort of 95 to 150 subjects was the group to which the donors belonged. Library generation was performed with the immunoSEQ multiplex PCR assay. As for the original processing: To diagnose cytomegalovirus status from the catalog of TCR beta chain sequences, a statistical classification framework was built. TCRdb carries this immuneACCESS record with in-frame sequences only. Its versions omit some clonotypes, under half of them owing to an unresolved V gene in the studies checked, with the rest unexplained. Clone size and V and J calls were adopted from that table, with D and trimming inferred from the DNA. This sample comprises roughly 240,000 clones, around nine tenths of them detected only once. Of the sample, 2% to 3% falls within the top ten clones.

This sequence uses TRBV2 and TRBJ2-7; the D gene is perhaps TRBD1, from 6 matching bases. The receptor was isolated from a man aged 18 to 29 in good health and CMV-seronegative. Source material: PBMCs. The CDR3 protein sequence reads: CASSDAAQGQPYEQYF. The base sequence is TGTGCCAGCAGCGACGCCGCTCAGGGGCAACCCTACGAGCAGTACTTC.